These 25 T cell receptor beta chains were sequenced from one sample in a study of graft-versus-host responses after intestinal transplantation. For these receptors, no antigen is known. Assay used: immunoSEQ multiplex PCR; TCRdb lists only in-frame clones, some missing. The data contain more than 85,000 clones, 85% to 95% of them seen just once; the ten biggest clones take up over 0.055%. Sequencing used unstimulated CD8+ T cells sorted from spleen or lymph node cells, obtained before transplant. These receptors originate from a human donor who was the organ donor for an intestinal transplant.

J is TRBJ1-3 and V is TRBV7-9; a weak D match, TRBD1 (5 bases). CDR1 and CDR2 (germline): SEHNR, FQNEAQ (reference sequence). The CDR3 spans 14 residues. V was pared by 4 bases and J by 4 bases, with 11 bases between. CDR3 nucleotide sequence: TGTGCCAGCAGCTACGACAGAGGCGGAAACACCATATATTTT. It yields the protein CASSYDRGGNTIYF.

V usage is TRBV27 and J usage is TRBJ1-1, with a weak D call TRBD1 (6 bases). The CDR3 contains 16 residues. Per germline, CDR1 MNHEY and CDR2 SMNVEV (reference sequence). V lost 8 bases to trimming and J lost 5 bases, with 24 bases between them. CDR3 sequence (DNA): TGTGCCAGCCTACCAACCTTTAAACAGGGTCGGACTGAAGCTTTCTTT. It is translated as CASLPTFKQGRTEAFF.

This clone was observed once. CDR3 in DNA: TGTGCCAGCAGCTCGGGACAGAGCAATCAGCCCCAGCATTTT. This translates into CASSSGQSNQPQHF. The rearrangement uses TRBV5-6 and TRBJ1-5; TRBD1 aligns across 7 bases. Germline loops: CDR1 SGHDT, CDR2 YYEEEE. CDR3 length: 14 amino acids. The junction had 1 base not matched to a gene; V was cut back by 3 bases and J by 1 base.

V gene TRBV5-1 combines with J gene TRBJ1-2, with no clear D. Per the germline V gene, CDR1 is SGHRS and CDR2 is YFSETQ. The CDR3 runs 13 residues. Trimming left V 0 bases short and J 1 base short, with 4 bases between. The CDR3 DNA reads TGCGCCAGCAGCTTGGGACATAACTATGGCTACACCTTC. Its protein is CASSLGHNYGYTF.

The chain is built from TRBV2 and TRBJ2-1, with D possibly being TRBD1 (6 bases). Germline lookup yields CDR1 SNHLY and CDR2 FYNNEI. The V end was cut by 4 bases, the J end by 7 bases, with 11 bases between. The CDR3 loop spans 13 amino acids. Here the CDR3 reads CASSASGVNEQFF. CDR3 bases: TGTGCCAGCAGTGCATCAGGGGTAAATGAGCAGTTCTTC.

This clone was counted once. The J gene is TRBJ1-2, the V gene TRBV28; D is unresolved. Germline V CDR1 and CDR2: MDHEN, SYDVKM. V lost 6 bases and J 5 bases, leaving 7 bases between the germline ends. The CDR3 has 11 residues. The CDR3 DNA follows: TGTGCCAGCAGATACGGGTATGGCTACACCTTC. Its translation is CASRYGYGYTF.

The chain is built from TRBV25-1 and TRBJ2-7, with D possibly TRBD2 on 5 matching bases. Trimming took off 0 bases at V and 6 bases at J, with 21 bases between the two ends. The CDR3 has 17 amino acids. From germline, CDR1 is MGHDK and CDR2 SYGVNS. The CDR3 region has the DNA TGTGCCAGCAGTGAATATTTCGGAGGCAGAACCGGACGCGAGCAGTACTTC. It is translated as CASSEYFGGRTGREQYF.

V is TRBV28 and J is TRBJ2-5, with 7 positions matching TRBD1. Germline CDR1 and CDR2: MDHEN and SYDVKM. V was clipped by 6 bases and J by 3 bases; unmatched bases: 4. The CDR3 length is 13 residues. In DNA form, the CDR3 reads TGTGCCAGCAGCCTTACAGGGGAAGAGACCCAGTACTTC. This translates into CASSLTGEETQYF.

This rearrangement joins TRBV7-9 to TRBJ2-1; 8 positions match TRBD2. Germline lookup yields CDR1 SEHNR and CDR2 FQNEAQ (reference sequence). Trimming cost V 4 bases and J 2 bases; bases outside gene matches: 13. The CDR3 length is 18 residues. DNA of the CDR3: TGTGCCAGCAGCTCCTCAGACCCGGGACTAGGGGCCTACAATGAGCAGTTCTTC. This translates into CASSSSDPGLGAYNEQFF.

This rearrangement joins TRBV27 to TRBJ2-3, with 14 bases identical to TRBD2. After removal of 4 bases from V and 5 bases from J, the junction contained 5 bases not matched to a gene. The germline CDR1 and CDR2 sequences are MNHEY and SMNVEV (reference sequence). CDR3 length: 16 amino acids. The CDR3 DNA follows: TGTGCCAGCAGTTCCCGACTAGCGGGAGGGAAAGATACGCAGTATTTT. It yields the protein CASSSRLAGGKDTQYF.

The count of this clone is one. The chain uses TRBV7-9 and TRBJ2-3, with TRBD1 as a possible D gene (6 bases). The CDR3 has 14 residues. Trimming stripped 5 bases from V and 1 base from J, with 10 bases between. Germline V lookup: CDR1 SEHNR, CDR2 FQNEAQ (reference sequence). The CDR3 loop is CASSAQGGTDTQYF. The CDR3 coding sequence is TGTGCCAGCAGCGCACAGGGAGGCACAGATACGCAGTATTTT.

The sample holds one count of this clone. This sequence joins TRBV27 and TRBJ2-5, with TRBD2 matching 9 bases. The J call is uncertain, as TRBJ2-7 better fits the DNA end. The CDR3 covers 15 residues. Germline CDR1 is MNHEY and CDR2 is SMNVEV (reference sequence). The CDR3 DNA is TGTGCCAGCAGCCCCGGGACTAGCACGGCCTACGAGCAGTACTTC. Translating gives CASSPGTSTAYEQYF.

The CDR3 spells CAWWAGNTEAFF. CDR3 nucleotides: TGTGCCTGGTGGGCAGGGAATACTGAAGCTTTCTTT. This rearrangement joins TRBV30 to TRBJ1-1, with D possibly matching TRBD1 (5 bases). This CDR3 region has 12 residues. V lost 5 bases, J lost 5 bases, and 12 bases lay in between. Germline CDR1 GTSNPN, CDR2 SVGIG (reference sequence).

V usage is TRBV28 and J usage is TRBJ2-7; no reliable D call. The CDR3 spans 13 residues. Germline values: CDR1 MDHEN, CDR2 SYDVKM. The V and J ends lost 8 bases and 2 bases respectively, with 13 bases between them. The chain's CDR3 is CASSLSLTYEQYF. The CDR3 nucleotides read TGTGCCAGCTCTTTAAGCCTGACCTACGAGCAGTACTTC.

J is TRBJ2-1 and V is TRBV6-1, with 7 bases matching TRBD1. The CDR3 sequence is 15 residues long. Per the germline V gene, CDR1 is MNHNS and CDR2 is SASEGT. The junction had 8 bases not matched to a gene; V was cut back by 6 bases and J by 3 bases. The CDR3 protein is CASRETGSFYNEQFF. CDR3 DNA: TGTGCCAGCAGAGAGACAGGGAGTTTCTACAATGAGCAGTTCTTC.

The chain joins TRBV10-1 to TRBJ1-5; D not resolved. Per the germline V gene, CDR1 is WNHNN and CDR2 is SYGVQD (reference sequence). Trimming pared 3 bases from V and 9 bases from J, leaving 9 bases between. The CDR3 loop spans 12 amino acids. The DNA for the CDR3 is TGCGCCAGCAGTGAAGACTTCTCGCCCCAGCATTTT. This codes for CASSEDFSPQHF.

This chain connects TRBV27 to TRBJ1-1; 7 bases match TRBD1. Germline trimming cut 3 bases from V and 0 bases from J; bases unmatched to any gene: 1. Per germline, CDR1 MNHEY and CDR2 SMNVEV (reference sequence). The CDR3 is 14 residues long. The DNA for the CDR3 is TGTGCCAGCAGTTTCACAGGGGTGAACACTGAAGCTTTCTTT. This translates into CASSFTGVNTEAFF.

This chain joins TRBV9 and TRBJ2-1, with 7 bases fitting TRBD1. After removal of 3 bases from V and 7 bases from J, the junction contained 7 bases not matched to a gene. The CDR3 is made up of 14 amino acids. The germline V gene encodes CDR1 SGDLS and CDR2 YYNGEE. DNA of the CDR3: TGTGCCAGCAGCGCATGGGGACAGTTGAATGAGCAGTTCTTC. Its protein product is CASSAWGQLNEQFF.

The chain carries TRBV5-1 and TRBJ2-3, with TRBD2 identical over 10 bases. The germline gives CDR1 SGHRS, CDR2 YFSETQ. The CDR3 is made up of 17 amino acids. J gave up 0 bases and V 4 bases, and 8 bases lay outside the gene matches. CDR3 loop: CASSGFLAGVSTDTQYF. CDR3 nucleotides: TGCGCCAGCAGCGGATTCCTAGCGGGAGTAAGCACAGATACGCAGTATTTT.

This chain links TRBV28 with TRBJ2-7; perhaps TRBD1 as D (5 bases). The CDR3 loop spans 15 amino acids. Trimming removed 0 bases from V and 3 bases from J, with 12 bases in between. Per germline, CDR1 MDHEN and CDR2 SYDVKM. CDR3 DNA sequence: TGTGCCAGCAGTTTATGGGCCAGGGAAGTCTACGAGCAGTACTTC. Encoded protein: CASSLWAREVYEQYF. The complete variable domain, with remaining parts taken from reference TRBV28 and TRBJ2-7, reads DVKVTQSSRYLVKRTGEKVFLECVQDMDHENMFWYRQDPGLGLRLIYFSYDVKMKEKGDIPEGYSVSREKKERFSLILESASTNQTSMYLCASSLWAREVYEQYFGPGTRLTVT.

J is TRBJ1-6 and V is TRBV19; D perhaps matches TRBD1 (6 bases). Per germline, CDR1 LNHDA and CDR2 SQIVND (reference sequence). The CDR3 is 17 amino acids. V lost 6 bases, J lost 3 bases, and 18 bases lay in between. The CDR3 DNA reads TGTGCCAGTAGCACCAACAGGGATCAGTACTATAATTCACCCCTCCACTTT. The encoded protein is CASSTNRDQYYNSPLHF.

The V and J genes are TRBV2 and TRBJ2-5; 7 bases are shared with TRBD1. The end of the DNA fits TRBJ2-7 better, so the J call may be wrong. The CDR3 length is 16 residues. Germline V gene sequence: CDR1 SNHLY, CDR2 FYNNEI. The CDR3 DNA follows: TGTGCCAGCAGTACTACCGGGACAGTTATCACCTACGAGCAGTACTTC. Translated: CASSTTGTVITYEQYF.

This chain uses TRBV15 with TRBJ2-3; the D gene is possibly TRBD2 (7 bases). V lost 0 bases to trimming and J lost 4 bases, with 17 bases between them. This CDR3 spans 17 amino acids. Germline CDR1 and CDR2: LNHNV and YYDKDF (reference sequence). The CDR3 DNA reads TGTGCCACCAGCAGAGAGGGGGGCGGGGGCTGGTCAGATACGCAGTATTTT. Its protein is CATSREGGGGWSDTQYF.

The CDR3 nucleotides are TGTGCTAGTGGGATCGGGGGGGAGGAAGAAAAACTGTTTTTT. Its protein product is CASGIGGEEEKLFF. The genes are TRBV12-5 and TRBJ1-4; tentatively, D is TRBD1 (5 bases). The CDR3 is 14 amino acids. V lost 6 bases and J 8 bases, leaving 16 bases between the germline ends. Germline V lookup: CDR1 LGHNT, CDR2 FRNRAP.

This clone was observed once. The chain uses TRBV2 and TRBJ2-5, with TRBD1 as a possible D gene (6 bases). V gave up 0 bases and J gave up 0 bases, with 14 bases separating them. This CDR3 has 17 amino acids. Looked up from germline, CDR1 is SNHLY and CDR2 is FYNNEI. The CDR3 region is CASSEAVPGAYQETQYF. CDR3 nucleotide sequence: TGTGCCAGCAGTGAAGCGGTCCCAGGGGCGTACCAAGAGACCCAGTACTTC.